Presented here are 17 T cell receptor beta chains from one specimen sequenced in a study of shared clonotypes between healthy human individuals. The assay was immunoSEQ multiplex PCR, and TCRdb's table has in-frame clones only and misses some. The top ten hold roughly 1.1% of the sample, which has millions of clones, 85% to 95% seen once. The naive CD8 subset, CD45RO-negative cells positively selected for CCR7, excluded terminally differentiated effector memory CD45RA+ cells. Sequences were obtained from naive CD8+ T cells sorted from blood. The source is a man younger than 30 in good health.

V gene TRBV28 combines with J gene TRBJ1-5; D is ambiguous. The CDR3 contains 17 residues. Germline CDR1 and CDR2: MDHEN and SYDVKM. V dropped 2 bases and J dropped 3 bases, with 17 bases sitting between them. The CDR3 loop reads CASSLRSSAGDNQPQHF. DNA of the CDR3: TGTGCCAGCAGTTTAAGGAGTTCGGCGGGCGACAATCAGCCCCAGCATTTT.

The J gene is TRBJ2-7, the V gene TRBV29-1, with D perhaps being TRBD1 or TRBD2 (6 bases each). This CDR3 contains 12 residues. Trimming stripped 2 bases from V and 6 bases from J, with 11 bases between. Germline CDR1 SQVTM, CDR2 ANQGSEA. CDR3 DNA sequence: TGCAGCGTTGAAACACAGGGAGGCGAGCAGTACTTC. This codes for CSVETQGGEQYF.

This rearrangement joins TRBV7-9 to TRBJ2-3; unclear D gene. V lost 1 base, J lost 5 bases, and 10 bases lay in between. Germline lookup yields CDR1 SEHNR and CDR2 FQNEAQ (reference sequence). The CDR3 spans 14 residues. As DNA, the CDR3 is TGTGCCAGCAGCTTAGTTATGGTGGGAGATACGCAGTATTTT. This translates into CASSLVMVGDTQYF.

The chain links TRBV6-1 to TRBJ2-7; 12 bases line up with TRBD2. Per the germline V gene, CDR1 is MNHNS and CDR2 is SASEGT. V dropped 3 bases and J dropped 4; count of bases not matched to a gene: 1. The CDR3 runs 14 residues. The CDR3, as DNA: TGTGCCAGCAGTGAGACTAGCGGGGGTTACGAGCAGTACTTC. This encodes CASSETSGGYEQYF.

A remark on this clone: Mismatch with germline at one junction end may stem from a read error. V gene TRBV30 combines with J gene TRBJ1-3; the D gene is possibly TRBD1 (5 bases). This CDR3 spans 14 amino acids. Germline values: CDR1 GTSNPN, CDR2 SVGIG (reference sequence). The CDR3 DNA reads TGTGCCGGGAGGGTGACAGCCTCTGGAAACACCATATATTTT. Its translation: CAGRVTASGNTIYF.

The chain couples TRBV2 to TRBJ2-1, with 11 bases identical to TRBD2. Germline trimming cut 4 bases from V and 3 bases from J; bases unmatched to any gene: 8. This CDR3 spans 17 amino acids. The germline CDR1 and CDR2 sequences are SNHLY and FYNNEI. DNA of the CDR3: TGTGCCAGCAGTGGGGTACTAGCGGGAGATCTCTACAATGAGCAGTTCTTC. Translating gives CASSGVLAGDLYNEQFF.

In its sample, this clone was seen once. The J gene is TRBJ2-1, the V gene TRBV13; 8 bases are a match to TRBD1. The CDR3 runs 15 residues. J was trimmed by 8 bases and V by 4 bases; bases with no gene match: 10. Germline V gene lookup returns CDR1 PRHDT and CDR2 FYEKMQ (reference sequence). CDR3: CASSSGGGGYDEQFF. CDR3 in DNA: TGTGCCAGCAGCTCAGGGGGCGGCGGCTATGATGAGCAGTTCTTC.

This chain connects TRBV9 to TRBJ1-2; D perhaps matches TRBD1 (5 bases). V was cut by 0 bases and J by 5 bases, with 14 bases left in between. CDR1 and CDR2 (germline): SGDLS, YYNGEE. This CDR3 has 15 amino acids. CDR3: CASSVDGDPPYGYTF. CDR3 in DNA: TGTGCCAGCAGCGTAGACGGGGACCCTCCTTATGGCTACACCTTC.

This clone appeared a single time. This chain connects TRBV6-1 to TRBJ1-6; the D is unclear. This CDR3 spans 16 amino acids. V was clipped by 3 bases and J by 3 bases, with 12 bases between them. Looked up from germline, CDR1 is MNHNS and CDR2 is SASEGT. Here the CDR3 reads CASSEEPAGYNSPLHF. The CDR3 DNA reads TGTGCCAGCAGTGAGGAACCGGCAGGCTATAATTCACCCCTCCACTTT.

The chain is built from TRBV7-8 and TRBJ2-7; D gene uncertain. CDR3 length: 16 amino acids. Trimming shortened V by 1 base and J by 2 bases, and 15 bases separated the two germline ends. From germline, CDR1 is SGHVS and CDR2 FQNEAQ. DNA for the CDR3: TGTGCCAGCAGCTTAGGCATGTTGGGCTCCCCCTACGAGCAGTACTTC. Encoded protein: CASSLGMLGSPYEQYF.

As concerns this clone: This CDR3 is also generated by other DNA sequences in the sample. The chain is built from TRBV10-3 and TRBJ2-1; D not resolved. Germline assignment: CDR1 ENHRY and CDR2 SYGVKD. The V and J ends lost 3 bases and 4 bases respectively, with 4 bases between them. The CDR3 runs to 12 residues. DNA of the CDR3: TGTGCCATCAGTGATGAATACAATGAGCAGTTCTTC. Its protein is CAISDEYNEQFF.

The CDR3 protein is CASSQVKGPYYTQYF. DNA of the CDR3: TGCGCCAGCAGCCAAGTAAAAGGCCCGTACTATACGCAGTATTTT. This sequence joins TRBV4-1 and TRBJ2-3; D is uncertain. The CDR3 loop spans 15 amino acids. Germline V gives CDR1 MGHRA, CDR2 YSYEKL. Trimming removed 1 base from V and 7 bases from J, with 15 bases in between.

The chain employs TRBV7-9 and TRBJ2-3, with 10 bases identical to TRBD1. Germline-derived CDR1 and CDR2 are SEHNR and FQNEAQ (reference sequence). The ends lost 0 bases at V and 4 bases at J; junction bases unmatched: 10. This CDR3 region has 18 residues. The CDR3: CASSLAWTGGSNADTQYF. The CDR3 DNA reads as TGTGCCAGCAGCTTAGCCTGGACAGGGGGAAGTAACGCAGATACGCAGTATTTT.

The chain employs TRBV6-6 and TRBJ2-3; D remains ambiguous. This CDR3 comprises 16 residues. From germline, CDR1 is MNHNY and CDR2 SVGAGI (reference sequence). Trimming took 4 bases from V and 4 from J, leaving 18 bases between them. The CDR3 here is CASSSFRTTPADTQYF. CDR3 DNA: TGTGCCAGCAGTTCCTTCAGGACCACCCCGGCAGATACGCAGTATTTT.

The chain is built from TRBV10-2 and TRBJ2-3, with D unresolved. Trimming stripped 6 bases from V and 6 bases from J, with 16 bases between. Per the germline V gene, CDR1 is WSHSY and CDR2 is SAAADI. The CDR3 spans 14 residues. The CDR3 bases are TGCGCCAGCAGACCTGACACGGTCGGCGATACGCAGTATTTT. It codes for CASRPDTVGDTQYF.

The rearrangement uses TRBV7-6 and TRBJ1-1; D is ambiguous. V lost 4 bases to trimming and J lost 6 bases, with 12 bases between them. The length of the CDR3 is 13 residues. Germline V CDR1 and CDR2: SGHVS, FNYEAQ. The CDR3 DNA sequence: TGTGCCAGCAGCTATGGGGATCAGGCTGAAGCTTTCTTT. Translation gives CASSYGDQAEAFF. Full variable domain (rest looked up from reference TRBV7-6 and TRBJ1-1): GAGVSQSPRYKVTKRGQDVALRCDPISGHVSLYWYRQALGQGPEFLTYFNYEAQQDKSGLPNDRFSAERPEGSISTLTIQRTEQRDSAMYRCASSYGDQAEAFFGQGTRLTVV.

Only one count was recorded for this clone. The gene calls are TRBV7-9 and TRBJ1-2; perhaps TRBD1 as D (5 bases). The germline V and J ends were trimmed by 5 bases and 7 bases, with 14 bases remaining between them. Germline V lookup: CDR1 SEHNR, CDR2 FQNEAQ (reference sequence). CDR3 length: 13 residues. CDR3 amino acids: CASSLGGSGGYTF. CDR3 bases: TGTGCCAGCAGCCTTGGGGGTAGCGGTGGCTACACCTTC. Using reference TRBV7-9 and TRBJ1-2 for the parts outside the CDR3, the full variable domain is DTGVSQNPRHKITKRGQNVTFRCDPISEHNRLYWYRQTLGQGPEFLTYFQNEAQLEKSRLLSDRFSAERPKGSFSTLEIQRTEQGDSAMYLCASSLGGSGGYTFGSGTRLTVV.